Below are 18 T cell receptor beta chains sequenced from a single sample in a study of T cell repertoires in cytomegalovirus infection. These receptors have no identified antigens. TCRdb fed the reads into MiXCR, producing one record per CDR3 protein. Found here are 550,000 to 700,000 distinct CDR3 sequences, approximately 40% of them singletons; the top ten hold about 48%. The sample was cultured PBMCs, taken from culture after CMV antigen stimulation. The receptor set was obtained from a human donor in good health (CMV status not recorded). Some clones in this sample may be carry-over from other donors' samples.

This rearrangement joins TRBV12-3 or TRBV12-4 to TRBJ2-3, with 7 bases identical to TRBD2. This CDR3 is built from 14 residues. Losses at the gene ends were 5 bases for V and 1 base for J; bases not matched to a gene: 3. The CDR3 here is CASSRAGRTDTQYF. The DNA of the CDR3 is TGTGCCAGCAGTCGAGCGGGACGCACAGATACGCAGTATTTT.

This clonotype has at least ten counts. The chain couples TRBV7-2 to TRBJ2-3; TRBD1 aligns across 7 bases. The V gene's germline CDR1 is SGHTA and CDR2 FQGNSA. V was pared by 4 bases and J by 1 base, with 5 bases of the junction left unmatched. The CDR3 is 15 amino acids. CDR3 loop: CASSSATGGTDTQYF. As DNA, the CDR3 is TGTGCCAGCAGCTCGGCCACAGGGGGCACAGATACGCAGTATTTT.

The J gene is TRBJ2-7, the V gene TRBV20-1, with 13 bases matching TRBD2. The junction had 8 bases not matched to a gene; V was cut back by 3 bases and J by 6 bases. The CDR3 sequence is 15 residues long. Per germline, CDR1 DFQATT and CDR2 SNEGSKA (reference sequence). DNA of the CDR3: TGCAGTGCTAGGACACTAGCGGGAGGGCCACGCGAGCAGTACTTC. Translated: CSARTLAGGPREQYF.

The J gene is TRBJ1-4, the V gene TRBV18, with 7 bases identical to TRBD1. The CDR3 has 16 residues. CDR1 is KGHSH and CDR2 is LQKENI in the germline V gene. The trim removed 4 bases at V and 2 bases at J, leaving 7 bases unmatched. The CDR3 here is CASSQGQMRTNEKLFF. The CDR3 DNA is TGTGCCAGCTCACAGGGACAGATGAGGACTAATGAAAAACTGTTTTTT.

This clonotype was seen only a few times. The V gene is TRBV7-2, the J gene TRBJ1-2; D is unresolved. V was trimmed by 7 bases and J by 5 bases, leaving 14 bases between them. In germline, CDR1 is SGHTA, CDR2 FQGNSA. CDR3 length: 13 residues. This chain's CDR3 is CASKRLGKYGYTF. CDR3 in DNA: TGTGCCAGCAAAAGATTGGGGAAATATGGCTACACCTTC.

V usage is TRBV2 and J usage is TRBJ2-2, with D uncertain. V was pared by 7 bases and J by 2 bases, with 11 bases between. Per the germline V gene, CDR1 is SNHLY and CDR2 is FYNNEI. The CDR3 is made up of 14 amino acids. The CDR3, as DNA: TGTGCCAGCACCGTAGACACAAACACCGGGGAGCTGTTTTTT. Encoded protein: CASTVDTNTGELFF.

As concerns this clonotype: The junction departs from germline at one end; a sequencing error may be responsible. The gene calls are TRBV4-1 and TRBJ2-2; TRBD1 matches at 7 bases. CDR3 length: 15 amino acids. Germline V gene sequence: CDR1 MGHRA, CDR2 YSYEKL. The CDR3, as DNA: TGTGCCAGCAGCCAAGAGGGACAGCGGACCGGGGAGCTGTTTTTT. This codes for CASSQEGQRTGELFF.

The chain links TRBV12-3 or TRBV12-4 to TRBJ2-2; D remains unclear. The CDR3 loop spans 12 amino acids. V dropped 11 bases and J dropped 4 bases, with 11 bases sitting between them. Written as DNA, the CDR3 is TGTGCCCTTGGTCAAGGCACCGGGGAGCTGTTTTTT. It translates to CALGQGTGELFF.

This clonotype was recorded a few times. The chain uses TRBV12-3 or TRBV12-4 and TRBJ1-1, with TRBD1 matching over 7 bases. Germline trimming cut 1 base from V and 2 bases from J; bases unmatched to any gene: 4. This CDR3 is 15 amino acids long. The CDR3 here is CASSLEGGGNTEAFF. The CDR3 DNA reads TGTGCCAGCAGTTTAGAAGGAGGGGGCAACACTGAAGCTTTCTTT.

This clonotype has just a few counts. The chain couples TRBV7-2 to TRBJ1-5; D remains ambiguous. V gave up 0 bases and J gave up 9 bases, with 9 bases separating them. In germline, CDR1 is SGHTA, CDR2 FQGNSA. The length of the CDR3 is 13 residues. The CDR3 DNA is TGTGCCAGCAGCTTAGCAGGGCGGGGGCCCCAGCATTTT. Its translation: CASSLAGRGPQHF.

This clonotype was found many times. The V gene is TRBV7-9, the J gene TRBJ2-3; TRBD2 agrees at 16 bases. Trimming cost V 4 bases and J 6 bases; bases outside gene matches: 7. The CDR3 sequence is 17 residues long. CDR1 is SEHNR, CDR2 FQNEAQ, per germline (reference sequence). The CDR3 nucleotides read TGTGCCAGCAGCTCTGGGACTAGCGGGAGGGACCGGGATACGCAGTATTTT. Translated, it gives CASSSGTSGRDRDTQYF.

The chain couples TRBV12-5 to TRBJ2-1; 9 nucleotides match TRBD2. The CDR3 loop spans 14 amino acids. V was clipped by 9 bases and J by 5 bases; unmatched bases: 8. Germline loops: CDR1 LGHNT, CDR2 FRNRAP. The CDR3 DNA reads TGTGCTAGCCAAACCGGGACTAGCCACAATGAGCAGTTCTTC. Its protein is CASQTGTSHNEQFF.

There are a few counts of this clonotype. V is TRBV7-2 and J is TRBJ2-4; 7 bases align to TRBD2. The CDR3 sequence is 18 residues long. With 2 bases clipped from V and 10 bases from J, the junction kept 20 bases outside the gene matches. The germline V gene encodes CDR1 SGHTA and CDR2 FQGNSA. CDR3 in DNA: TGTGCCAGCAGCTTAATACCCACAACGACCATCCAGGGAGGGATTCAGTACTTC. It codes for CASSLIPTTTIQGGIQYF. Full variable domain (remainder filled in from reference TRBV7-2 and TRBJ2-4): GAGVSQSPSNKVTEKGKDVELRCDPISGHTALYWYRQSLGQGLEFLIYFQGNSAPDKSGLPSDRFSAERTGGSVSTLTIQRTQQEDSAVYLCASSLIPTTTIQGGIQYFGAGTRLSVL.

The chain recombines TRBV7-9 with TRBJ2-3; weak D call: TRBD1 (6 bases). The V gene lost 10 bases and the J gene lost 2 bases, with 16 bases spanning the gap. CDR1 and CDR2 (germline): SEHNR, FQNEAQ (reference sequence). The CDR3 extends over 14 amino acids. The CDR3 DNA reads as TGTGCCACTGAACGGGACACAAACACAGATACGCAGTATTTT. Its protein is CATERDTNTDTQYF.

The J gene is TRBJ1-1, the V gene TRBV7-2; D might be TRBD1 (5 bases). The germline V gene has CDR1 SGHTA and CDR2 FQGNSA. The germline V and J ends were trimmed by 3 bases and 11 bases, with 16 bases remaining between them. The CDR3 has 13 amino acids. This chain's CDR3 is CASSFDDGGQAFF. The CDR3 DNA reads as TGTGCCAGCAGCTTCGATGATGGGGGTCAGGCTTTCTTT.

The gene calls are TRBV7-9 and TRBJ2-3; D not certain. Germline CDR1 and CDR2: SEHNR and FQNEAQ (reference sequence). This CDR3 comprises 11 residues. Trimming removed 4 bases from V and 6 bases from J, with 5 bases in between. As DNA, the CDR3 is TGTGCCAGCAGCTCAGTGGATACGCAGTATTTT. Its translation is CASSSVDTQYF.

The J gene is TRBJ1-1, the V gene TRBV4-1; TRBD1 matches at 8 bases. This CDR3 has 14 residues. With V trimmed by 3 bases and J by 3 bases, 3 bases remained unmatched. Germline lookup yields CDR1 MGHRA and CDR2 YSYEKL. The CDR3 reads CASSQMDRDTEAFF. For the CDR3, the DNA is TGCGCCAGCAGCCAGATGGACAGGGACACTGAAGCTTTCTTT.

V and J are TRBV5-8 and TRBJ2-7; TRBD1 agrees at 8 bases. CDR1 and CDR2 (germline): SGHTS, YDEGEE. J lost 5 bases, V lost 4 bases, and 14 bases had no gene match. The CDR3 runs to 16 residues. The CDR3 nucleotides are TGTGCCAGCAGCCCACTACAACAGGGGGATAACGACGAGCAGTACTTC. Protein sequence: CASSPLQQGDNDEQYF. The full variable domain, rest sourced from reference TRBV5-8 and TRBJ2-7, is EAGVTQSPTHLIKTRGQQATLRCSPISGHTSVYWYQQALGLGLQFLLWYDEGEERNRGNFPPRFSGRQFPNYSSELNVNALELEDSALYLCASSPLQQGDNDEQYFGPGTRLTVT.